The 30 T cell receptor beta chains given below trace back to one sample, sequenced in a study of early T cells in non-severe SARS-CoV-2 infection. MiXCR, run by TCRdb on the 5' RACE reads, gives a single entry per CDR3 protein. The repertoire has about 22,000 distinct CDR3 sequences, 4.7% of them found once; the top ten carry less than 20%. The sequenced material came from whole blood. The receptors shown here come from an adult who was a healthcare worker with PCR-confirmed SARS-CoV-2 infection or an uninfected control (not recorded which).

A few counts support this clonotype. The gene calls are TRBV5-1 and TRBJ2-3; 12 bases agree with TRBD2. The CDR3 length is 20 residues. V trimming: 3 bases; J trimming: 5 bases; junction bases outside the gene matches: 19. Germline CDR1 and CDR2: SGHRS and YFSETQ. DNA of the CDR3: TGCGCCAGCAGCTACTCCCCGCCTAGCGGGGGGGCCGAAGAGCTAGATACGCAGTATTTT. This sequence encodes CASSYSPPSGGAEELDTQYF. The complete variable domain, with remaining parts taken from reference TRBV5-1 and TRBJ2-3, reads KAGVTQTPRYLIKTRGQQVTLSCSPISGHRSVSWYQQTPGQGLQFLFEYFSETQRNKGNFPGRFSGRQFSNSRSEMNVSTLELGDSALYLCASSYSPPSGGAEELDTQYFGPGTRLTVL.

CDR3 in amino acids: CASRRGEIHTEAFF. The CDR3 region has the DNA TGTGCCAGCCGCCGCGGGGAGATACACACTGAAGCTTTCTTT. The gene calls are TRBV21-1 and TRBJ1-1. TRBV21-1 is marked as a pseudogene. The CDR3 consists of 14 residues.

The V gene is TRBV14, the J gene TRBJ2-3; no definite D call. Trimming cost V 0 bases and J 6 bases, with 13 bases left between them. Germline CDR1 is SGHDN and CDR2 is FVKESK. This CDR3 spans 15 amino acids. CDR3 sequence: CASSQDRGWSDTQYF. CDR3 nucleotide sequence: TGTGCCAGCAGCCAAGATCGCGGCTGGTCGGATACGCAGTATTTT.

This clonotype was counted ten times or more. The chain employs TRBV28 and TRBJ1-5; D not resolved. CDR3 size: 13 residues. CDR1 and CDR2 (germline): MDHEN, SYDVKM. Trimming stripped 7 bases from V and 4 bases from J, with 11 bases between. In nucleotides, the CDR3 is TGTGCCAGCACCCGGCTTGGAAATCAGCCCCAGCATTTT. Encoded protein: CASTRLGNQPQHF.

In its sample, this clonotype was seen a few times. CDR3: CASSFIQDGYTF. The CDR3 region has the DNA TGTGCCAGCAGTTTTATACAGGATGGCTACACCTTC. This chain uses TRBV12-3 or TRBV12-4 with TRBJ1-2, with D perhaps TRBD1 (5 bases). V was pared by 3 bases and J by 6 bases, with 8 bases between. The CDR3 length is 12 residues.

Many counts were recorded for this clonotype. The CDR3 bases are TGCAGTGCCCAGAGACGGGGTTCATACGGCTACACCTTC. As protein: CSAQRRGSYGYTF. V usage is TRBV20-1 and J usage is TRBJ1-2; no clear D. CDR3 length equals 13 residues. Germline CDR1 and CDR2: DFQATT and SNEGSKA (reference sequence). V was pared by 6 bases and J by 8 bases, with 19 bases between.

This clonotype was counted ten times or more. The J gene is TRBJ1-2, the V gene TRBV6-5; D gene unclear. Germline V gives CDR1 MNHEY, CDR2 SVGAGI. V lost 5 bases and J lost 4, with 17 bases in between. The CDR3 spans 15 residues. The chain's CDR3 is CASSALMGSGYGYTF. The CDR3 nucleotides are TGTGCCAGCAGTGCTTTGATGGGCTCGGGCTATGGCTACACCTTC.

CDR3 region: CASSLYTGSGNTIYF. CDR3 sequence (DNA): TGTGCCAGCAGCTTATATACAGGCTCTGGAAACACCATATATTTT. The gene calls are TRBV13 and TRBJ1-3, with D possibly TRBD1 on 5 matching bases. The CDR3 has 15 amino acids. V was trimmed by 2 bases and J by 0 bases, leaving 8 bases between them. The germline V gene has CDR1 PRHDT and CDR2 FYEKMQ (reference sequence).

Many counts were recorded for this clonotype. This chain connects TRBV18 to TRBJ2-7, with D possibly TRBD2 on 5 matching bases. Germline V lookup: CDR1 KGHSH, CDR2 LQKENI. The CDR3 has 14 residues. Trimming shortened V by 3 bases and J by 5 bases, and 14 bases separated the two germline ends. CDR3 DNA: TGTGCCAGCTCACCGGGCTACAGTAGCGACGAGCAGTACTTC. Translation gives CASSPGYSSDEQYF. Complete variable domain (other parts from reference TRBV18 and TRBJ2-7): NAGVMQNPRHLVRRRGQEARLRCSPMKGHSHVYWYRQLPEEGLKFMVYLQKENIIDESGMPKERFSAEFPKEGPSILRIQQVVRGDSAAYFCASSPGYSSDEQYFGPGTRLTVT.

This clonotype was seen a handful of times. This chain joins TRBV3-1 and TRBJ1-1, with a tentative D call TRBD1 (6 bases). Germline lookup yields CDR1 LGHDT and CDR2 YNNKEL (reference sequence). Trimming took off 4 bases at V and 1 base at J, with 10 bases between the two ends. There are 14 residues in the CDR3. For the CDR3, the DNA is TGTGCCAGCAGCCGAACAGGGCAGAACACTGAAGCTTTCTTT. Its translation: CASSRTGQNTEAFF.

The genes are TRBV24-1 and TRBJ2-2; 9 bases match TRBD1. The CDR3 totals 15 residues. Germline values: CDR1 KGHDR, CDR2 SFDVKD. V lost 6 bases, J lost 6 bases, and 7 bases stayed unmatched. For the CDR3, the DNA is TGTGCCACCAGTATGGACAGGGGAGGGTCCGGGGAGCTGTTTTTT. Translating it yields CATSMDRGGSGELFF.

This clonotype came up many times. The gene calls are TRBV2 and TRBJ1-3; 7 nucleotides line up with TRBD1. CDR1 is SNHLY, CDR2 FYNNEI, per germline. This CDR3 comprises 15 residues. V dropped 6 bases and J dropped 0; count of bases not matched to a gene: 5. CDR3 sequence reads: CASRRDSGSGNTIYF. CDR3 DNA sequence: TGTGCCAGCAGGAGGGACAGCGGCTCTGGAAACACCATATATTTT.

This clonotype is categorized as medium-sized. This chain joins TRBV7-2 and TRBJ1-1, with D tentatively TRBD1 (6 bases). Germline V gene sequence: CDR1 SGHTA, CDR2 FQGNSA. V lost 1 base and J 7 bases, leaving 16 bases between the germline ends. This CDR3 spans 15 amino acids. The CDR3 coding sequence is TGTGCCAGCAGCTTAGGGGCGAGGGGGGCGGATGAAGCTTTCTTT. It is translated as CASSLGARGADEAFF.

The rearrangement uses TRBV7-2 and TRBJ2-3; 8 bases map to TRBD1. CDR1 and CDR2 from the germline V gene are SGHTA and FQGNSA. This CDR3 has 16 residues. The ends lost 5 bases at V and 1 base at J; junction bases unmatched: 8. DNA of the CDR3: TGTGCCAGCAGCCCCCAGGGGGCCTTTGGCACAGATACGCAGTATTTT. Residues: CASSPQGAFGTDTQYF.

The chain is built from TRBV11-3 and TRBJ2-6; 8 bases agree with TRBD1. Unmatched junction bases numbered 7, after V lost 6 bases and J lost 0 bases. The CDR3 is 17 amino acids. From germline, CDR1 is SGHNT and CDR2 YENEEA. The CDR3 bases are TGTGCCAGCAGTTCGAGGACAGGGAACTCTGGGGCCAACGTCCTGACTTTC. Amino acid sequence: CASSSRTGNSGANVLTF.

This clonotype was recorded at least ten times. The chain uses TRBV11-2 and TRBJ1-6; 9 bases are shared with TRBD1. The CDR3 spans 17 residues. CDR1 and CDR2 (germline): SGHAT, FQNNGV. J gave up 7 bases and V 2 bases, and 9 bases lay outside the gene matches. The chain's CDR3 is CASSLRGAGTGNSPLHF. The CDR3 nucleotides are TGTGCCAGCAGCTTACGTGGGGCCGGGACAGGGAATTCACCCCTCCACTTT.

This clonotype was recorded a few times. The genes are TRBV20-1 and TRBJ2-1; D remains unclear. This CDR3 is built from 14 residues. In germline, CDR1 is DFQATT, CDR2 SNEGSKA (reference sequence). V was shortened by 8 bases and J by 2 bases, with 16 bases between the two germline ends. CDR3 in DNA: TGCAGTACTCTCGCGTTGGGTACCTACAATGAGCAGTTCTTC. It yields the protein CSTLALGTYNEQFF.

This clonotype was picked up a small number of times. The chain is built from TRBV5-1 and TRBJ2-3; maybe TRBD1 (7 bases). Germline lookup yields CDR1 SGHRS and CDR2 YFSETQ. CDR3 length equals 15 residues. Trimming took 0 bases from V and 4 from J, leaving 12 bases between them. The DNA of the CDR3 is TGCGCCAGCAGCTTGGCCCAGGGGGGCGCAGATACGCAGTATTTT. It specifies CASSLAQGGADTQYF.

This clonotype is deemed medium-sized (0.01 to 0.1%). The chain uses TRBV12-3 or TRBV12-4 and TRBJ2-7, with TRBD2 as a possible D gene (7 bases). Trimming left V 8 bases short and J 6 bases short, with 17 bases between. This CDR3 has 13 residues. The DNA of the CDR3 is TGTGCCAGCGACACAGGGAGGGTCGGCGAGCAGTACTTC. The encoded protein is CASDTGRVGEQYF.

A few counts support this clonotype. The chain employs TRBV5-1 and TRBJ1-5; D call uncertain. The germline V and J ends were trimmed by 0 bases and 0 bases, with 13 bases remaining between them. In germline, CDR1 is SGHRS, CDR2 YFSETQ. This CDR3 has 17 amino acids. The CDR3 loop is CASSLAPLTDSNQPQHF. Written as DNA, the CDR3 is TGCGCCAGCAGCTTGGCCCCCCTGACGGATAGCAATCAGCCCCAGCATTTT. The variable domain in full, with the rest retrieved from reference TRBV5-1 and TRBJ1-5, is KAGVTQTPRYLIKTRGQQVTLSCSPISGHRSVSWYQQTPGQGLQFLFEYFSETQRNKGNFPGRFSGRQFSNSRSEMNVSTLELGDSALYLCASSLAPLTDSNQPQHFGDGTRLSIL.

This clonotype was observed a handful of times. This chain joins TRBV7-9 and TRBJ2-7, with D maybe TRBD2 (5 bases). The CDR3 covers 14 residues. The germline gives CDR1 SEHNR, CDR2 FQNEAQ (reference sequence). V was trimmed by 5 bases and J by 0 bases, leaving 11 bases between them. The CDR3 bases are TGTGCCAGCAGCGGTACGGGAAGCTCCTACGAGCAGTACTTC. It is translated as CASSGTGSSYEQYF.

This clonotype has a count of ten or more. The CDR3 is CASSLGPQAQHF. The CDR3 bases are TGTGCCAGCAGCTTAGGACCGCAAGCCCAGCATTTT. J is TRBJ1-5 and V is TRBV7-2, with no clear D. Trimming took 1 base from V and 11 from J, leaving 9 bases between them. CDR1 is SGHTA, CDR2 FQGNSA, per germline. This CDR3 comprises 12 residues.

This chain connects TRBV6-1 to TRBJ2-3; 10 bases are a match to TRBD1. CDR1 is MNHNS, CDR2 SASEGT, per germline. V shed 4 bases, J shed 6 bases, and the junction held 10 bases outside the gene matches. The CDR3 is 16 amino acids. The CDR3 protein is CASSARDRGFGDTQYF. The CDR3 nucleotides read TGTGCCAGCAGTGCCCGGGACAGGGGATTCGGGGATACGCAGTATTTT.

At least ten counts were recorded for this clonotype. The rearrangement joins TRBV18 to TRBJ1-1; weak D call: TRBD1 (5 bases). The CDR3 extends over 13 amino acids. Trimming removed 2 bases at V and 6 bases at J, with 10 bases between. The germline CDR1 and CDR2 sequences are KGHSH and LQKENI. DNA of the CDR3: TGTGCCAGCTCACCAACCCGGGACTCTGAAGCTTTCTTT. Protein sequence: CASSPTRDSEAFF.

As DNA, the CDR3 is TGCGCCAGCAGTTTGGACAGTTTCTACGAGCAGTACTTC. Its translation is CASSLDSFYEQYF. The chain is built from TRBV10-1 and TRBJ2-7, with D maybe TRBD1 (6 bases). Germline CDR1 WNHNN, CDR2 SYGVQD (reference sequence). The CDR3 runs 13 residues. V was cut by 5 bases and J by 3 bases, with 11 bases left in between.

At least ten counts were recorded for this clonotype. V is TRBV24-1 and J is TRBJ2-3; D gene ambiguous. Germline CDR1 reads KGHDR; CDR2 reads SFDVKD. The CDR3 is made up of 14 amino acids. V was cut by 4 bases and J by 2 bases, with 9 bases left in between. The CDR3 bases are TGTGCCACCAGTGACCCCTTTCCCACAGATACGCAGTATTTT. This gives the protein CATSDPFPTDTQYF.

V and J are TRBV10-3 and TRBJ2-5; D gene uncertain. Trimming cost V 3 bases and J 4 bases, with 6 bases left between them. Per germline, CDR1 ENHRY and CDR2 SYGVKD. CDR3 length equals 12 residues. The CDR3 bases are TGTGCCATCAGTGACTCCCCAGAGACCCAGTACTTC. Translation: CAISDSPETQYF.

This clonotype was seen many times. V is TRBV4-1 and J is TRBJ2-7; 7 bases align to TRBD1. CDR3 length: 19 amino acids. The V gene end was trimmed by 1 base and the J gene end by 1 base; junction bases not matched to a gene: 16. Germline V gene sequence: CDR1 MGHRA, CDR2 YSYEKL. The CDR3 DNA sequence: TGCGCCAGCAGCCAAGTCTGGCCCCCGCCGACAGGGCGATCCTACGAGCAGTACTTC. Its translation is CASSQVWPPPTGRSYEQYF.

In its sample, this clonotype was seen a few times. V is TRBV12-3 or TRBV12-4 and J is TRBJ2-7; 7 bases are shared with TRBD1. This CDR3 spans 15 amino acids. V was clipped by 5 bases and J by 0 bases; unmatched bases: 7. CDR3 nucleotides: TGTGCCAGCAGTCGGGACAGCCCTAACTCCTACGAGCAGTACTTC. Encoded protein: CASSRDSPNSYEQYF.

This clonotype was seen repeatedly, ten times or more. In DNA form, the CDR3 reads TGCAGTGCCGAAGATGCAAACCCAGGGTCGGGGGTTTATGGCTACACCTTC. It yields the protein CSAEDANPGSGVYGYTF. The chain couples TRBV20-1 to TRBJ1-2, with D perhaps TRBD1 (5 bases). The CDR3 is made up of 17 amino acids. Germline V gene data show CDR1 as DFQATT and CDR2 as SNEGSKA (reference sequence). V lost 6 bases and J 5 bases, leaving 28 bases between the germline ends.